These 23 T cell receptor beta chains were sequenced from one sample in a study of T cell changes during pregnancy in multiple sclerosis. Measured with immunoSEQ multiplex PCR; TCRdb has only the in-frame clones, and not every one. In the table there are about 50,000 clones, approximately 94% of which are singletons. The source material was CD4+ T cells from peripheral blood mononuclear cells, sampled in the third trimester of pregnancy. The receptors stem from a female donor with multiple sclerosis, enrolled in a pregnancy study.

This clone was found once. This chain connects TRBV4-1 to TRBJ2-1, with 9 bases fitting TRBD2. The V and J ends lost 0 bases and 8 bases, in that order; junction bases with no gene match: 5. The CDR3 has 15 amino acids. Germline CDR1 reads MGHRA; CDR2 reads YSYEKL. For the CDR3, the DNA is TGCGCCAGCAGCCAAGATCCTAGCGGGGTCTATGAGCAGTTCTTC. Translation: CASSQDPSGVYEQFF.

V usage is TRBV27 and J usage is TRBJ1-5; TRBD1 matches at 9 bases. CDR3 size: 15 residues. CDR1 is MNHEY, CDR2 SMNVEV, per germline (reference sequence). After removal of 6 bases from V and 6 bases from J, the junction contained 9 bases not matched to a gene. The CDR3, as DNA: TGTGCCAGCAGCCCCGGACAGGGGTTTAGTCAGCCCCAGCATTTT. It codes for CASSPGQGFSQPQHF.

The chain is built from TRBV30 and TRBJ1-1; 9 bases are shared with TRBD1. V lost 3 bases to trimming and J lost 6 bases; unmatched junction nucleotides: 5. The CDR3 extends over 13 amino acids. Looked up from germline, CDR1 is GTSNPN and CDR2 is SVGIG (reference sequence). The CDR3 DNA reads as TGTGCCTGGAGCCGGGACAGGGAGGCTGAAGCTTTCTTT. Translation: CAWSRDREAEAFF.

V gene TRBV6-1 combines with J gene TRBJ2-7; the match to TRBD1 covers 10 bases. V was pared by 6 bases and J by 2 bases, with 7 bases of the junction left unmatched. Looked up from germline, CDR1 is MNHNS and CDR2 is SASEGT. The CDR3 length is 15 residues. This CDR3 reads CASSDRGRAAYEQYF. The CDR3, as DNA: TGTGCCAGCAGCGACAGGGGGCGAGCCGCCTACGAGCAGTACTTC.

This chain links TRBV5-5 with TRBJ2-3; tentative D call: TRBD1 (5 bases). The CDR3 covers 14 residues. Trimming shortened V by 5 bases and J by 2 bases, and 12 bases separated the two germline ends. The germline V gene encodes CDR1 SGHKS and CDR2 YYEKEE (reference sequence). This CDR3 reads CASRRTPNTDTQYF. DNA of the CDR3: TGTGCCAGCAGACGGACACCGAACACAGATACGCAGTATTTT.

In its sample, this clone was seen once. The V and J genes are TRBV5-1 and TRBJ2-5, with 10 bases fitting TRBD2. J was trimmed by 0 bases and V by 4 bases; bases with no gene match: 6. The germline V gene encodes CDR1 SGHRS and CDR2 YFSETQ. There are 16 residues in the CDR3. The CDR3 here is CASSPGGTSDQETQYF. The DNA for the CDR3 is TGCGCCAGCAGCCCCGGGGGGACTAGCGACCAAGAGACCCAGTACTTC.

The chain recombines TRBV27 with TRBJ2-2; 10 bases fit TRBD2. The CDR3 spans 15 residues. Germline loops: CDR1 MNHEY, CDR2 SMNVEV (reference sequence). Losses at the gene ends were 6 bases for V and 6 bases for J; bases not matched to a gene: 7. CDR3 residues: CASSPSGRGSGELFF. CDR3 DNA: TGTGCCAGCAGCCCCAGCGGGAGGGGCTCCGGGGAGCTGTTTTTT.

This clone occurred once. The chain uses TRBV6-5 and TRBJ1-4, with TRBD1 matching 10 bases. The CDR3 has 15 amino acids. V was pared by 7 bases and J by 8 bases, with 10 bases of the junction left unmatched. Germline-derived CDR1 and CDR2 are MNHEY and SVGAGI. The CDR3 loop is CASTGSWDRGEKLFF. DNA of the CDR3: TGTGCCAGCACCGGATCCTGGGACAGGGGCGAAAAACTGTTTTTT.

The chain is built from TRBV18 and TRBJ1-1; D not certain. The CDR3 loop spans 13 amino acids. Germline V gene data show CDR1 as KGHSH and CDR2 as LQKENI. With 5 bases removed from V and 10 bases from J, the gap between germline ends came to 17 bases. The CDR3 bases are TGTGCCAGCTCAGGGTCGGAGGGCCGGGGAGCTTTCTTT. Translating it yields CASSGSEGRGAFF.

The rearrangement uses TRBV27 and TRBJ2-5, with D tentatively TRBD2 (5 bases). V dropped 3 bases and J dropped 5 bases, with 16 bases sitting between them. The CDR3 contains 15 residues. In germline, CDR1 is MNHEY, CDR2 SMNVEV (reference sequence). CDR3 nucleotide sequence: TGTGCCAGCAGTTTTTCCAGAGGGCGGTCGGAGACCCAGTACTTC. This translates into CASSFSRGRSETQYF.

The chain couples TRBV5-6 to TRBJ2-5, with 7 nucleotides matching TRBD1. The J segment lost 0 bases and the V segment lost 2 bases, leaving 16 bases of the junction unmatched. Germline V gives CDR1 SGHDT, CDR2 YYEEEE. The CDR3 extends over 19 amino acids. CDR3: CASSFGLGDDRADQETQYF. The CDR3 region has the DNA TGTGCCAGCAGCTTTGGGCTGGGAGATGACAGGGCGGACCAAGAGACCCAGTACTTC.

CDR3 nucleotide sequence: TGTGCCAGCGCTGGGCGGGGGCGGGCAGATACGCAGTATTTT. Encoded protein: CASAGRGRADTQYF. The V call is TRBV7-2, the J call TRBJ2-3, with D tentatively TRBD2 (7 bases). V was pared by 8 bases and J by 4 bases, with 16 bases between. The CDR3 runs to 14 residues. CDR1 and CDR2 from the germline V gene are SGHTA and FQGNSA.

This rearrangement joins TRBV10-3 to TRBJ2-1, with 10 nucleotides matching TRBD2. CDR1 and CDR2 (germline): ENHRY, SYGVKD. V gave up 2 bases and J gave up 5 bases; unmatched junction bases: 3. This CDR3 region has 15 residues. The CDR3 DNA reads TGTGCCATCAGTGAGCCTAGCGGGGGACACAATGAGCAGTTCTTC. The encoded protein is CAISEPSGGHNEQFF.

This clone was recorded once. Written as DNA, the CDR3 is TGTGCCAGTAGTCACCTAGCGGGAGGGAGCACAGATACGCAGTATTTT. Amino acids: CASSHLAGGSTDTQYF. V and J are TRBV19 and TRBJ2-3, with 12 bases fitting TRBD2. This CDR3 region has 16 residues. V shed 5 bases, J shed 0 bases, and the junction held 3 bases outside the gene matches. The germline CDR1 and CDR2 sequences are LNHDA and SQIVND (reference sequence). The entire variable domain, with the rest obtained from reference TRBV19 and TRBJ2-3, is as follows: DGGITQSPKYLFRKEGQNVTLSCEQNLNHDAMYWYRQDPGQGLRLIYYSQIVNDFQKGDIAEGYSVSREKKESFPLTVTSAQKNPTAFYLCASSHLAGGSTDTQYFGPGTRLTVL.

The chain uses TRBV19 and TRBJ2-1; 8 bases map to TRBD1. The CDR3 extends over 15 amino acids. V dropped 8 bases and J dropped 0; count of bases not matched to a gene: 6. The V gene's germline CDR1 is LNHDA and CDR2 SQIVND (reference sequence). CDR3 region: CASRQGLHSYNEQFF. The CDR3 DNA is TGTGCCAGTCGACAGGGGCTACACTCCTACAATGAGCAGTTCTTC. Filled out from reference TRBV19 and TRBJ2-1, the complete variable domain reads DGGITQSPKYLFRKEGQNVTLSCEQNLNHDAMYWYRQDPGQGLRLIYYSQIVNDFQKGDIAEGYSVSREKKESFPLTVTSAQKNPTAFYLCASRQGLHSYNEQFFGPGTRLTVL.

The chain employs TRBV15 and TRBJ1-3; TRBD1 aligns across 8 bases. With 3 bases clipped from V and 5 bases from J, the junction kept 12 bases outside the gene matches. The V gene's germline CDR1 is LNHNV and CDR2 YYDKDF (reference sequence). CDR3 length: 17 amino acids. CDR3 bases: TGTGCCACCAGCAGTGTTGGACAGGGTTATAAACGAAACACCATATATTTT. It yields the protein CATSSVGQGYKRNTIYF.

The chain uses TRBV7-9 and TRBJ1-2, with D hard to call. Germline V gene data show CDR1 as SEHNR and CDR2 as FQNEAQ (reference sequence). The CDR3 length is 17 residues. The V end was cut by 2 bases, the J end by 2 bases, with 18 bases between. The CDR3 DNA reads TGTGCCAGCAGCTTAATCGTTACCCACTCGGGAAACTATGGCTACACCTTC. Its protein product is CASSLIVTHSGNYGYTF.

This chain joins TRBV25-1 and TRBJ1-1; weak D call: TRBD1 (5 bases). The germline V and J ends were trimmed by 2 bases and 6 bases, with 10 bases remaining between them. The CDR3 is made up of 13 amino acids. Germline V gives CDR1 MGHDK, CDR2 SYGVNS. In DNA form, the CDR3 reads TGTGCCAGCAGTGAAAGATGGGGGGCTGAAGCTTTCTTT. Its protein is CASSERWGAEAFF.

The chain recombines TRBV5-1 with TRBJ2-5; 8 bases match TRBD2. Germline CDR1 and CDR2: SGHRS and YFSETQ. V shed 4 bases, J shed 3 bases, and the junction held 5 bases outside the gene matches. The CDR3 is made up of 14 amino acids. The CDR3 loop reads CASSRTSSKETQYF. In DNA, the CDR3 is TGCGCCAGCAGCCGGACTAGCAGCAAAGAGACCCAGTACTTC.

This chain links TRBV7-2 with TRBJ1-2, with D maybe TRBD1 (6 bases). The CDR3 totals 15 residues. With 5 bases removed from V and 4 bases from J, the gap between germline ends came to 17 bases. Germline V gene lookup returns CDR1 SGHTA and CDR2 FQGNSA. DNA for the CDR3: TGTGCCAGCAGCACCCTAGCACAGGGAACCTATGGCTACACCTTC. Protein product: CASSTLAQGTYGYTF.

This chain uses TRBV19 with TRBJ1-5, with TRBD1 as a possible D gene (6 bases). Germline V gene data show CDR1 as LNHDA and CDR2 as SQIVND (reference sequence). V gave up 1 base and J gave up 2 bases, with 9 bases separating them. This CDR3 is built from 15 residues. In DNA, the CDR3 is TGTGCCAGTAGTATAGGGTCAGGGGGCAATCAGCCCCAGCATTTT. Its protein is CASSIGSGGNQPQHF.

This clone was found once. The rearrangement links TRBV11-2 to TRBJ2-3; D possibly corresponds to TRBD2 (5 bases). There are 14 residues in the CDR3. The germline gives CDR1 SGHAT, CDR2 FQNNGV. Trimming pared 6 bases from V and 0 bases from J, leaving 10 bases between. The CDR3 spells CASRVTGSTDTQYF. CDR3 DNA: TGTGCCAGCAGGGTAACGGGAAGCACAGATACGCAGTATTTT.

The chain is built from TRBV4-2 and TRBJ2-1; 13 nucleotides agree with TRBD2. V shed 0 bases and J 4 bases; nucleotides not matched to a gene: 9. The CDR3 loop spans 19 amino acids. Germline V gene lookup returns CDR1 LGHNA and CDR2 YNFKEQ. CDR3 sequence reads: CASSQEPRLAGGRYNEQFF. As DNA, the CDR3 is TGTGCCAGCAGCCAAGAACCCCGACTAGCGGGAGGTCGATACAATGAGCAGTTCTTC.